These 15 T cell receptor beta chains came from one sample sequenced in a study of patients and donors after allogeneic stem cell transplantation. TCRdb re-called the RT-PCR reads through MiXCR, storing one row per CDR3 protein. This table holds about 960,000 distinct CDR3 sequences, about a sixth found once. The specimen was blood, either unsorted or a sorted T cell fraction (not recorded which). These receptors came from a human donor who was either an allogeneic HSCT recipient or a stem cell or donor lymphocyte infusion donor (not recorded which). It is not recorded whose cells these are; they may come from a transplant donor.

The table lists this clonotype with a few counts. This chain links TRBV25-1 with TRBJ1-5; a possible D gene is TRBD1 (5 bases). With 1 base removed from V and 2 bases from J, the gap between germline ends came to 15 bases. The length of the CDR3 is 17 residues. The germline CDR1 and CDR2 sequences are MGHDK and SYGVNS. This CDR3 reads CASSESGGVEGNQPQHF. In DNA form, the CDR3 reads TGTGCCAGCAGTGAATCGGGAGGGGTCGAGGGCAATCAGCCCCAGCATTTT.

The gene calls are TRBV7-3 and TRBJ2-2; 7 bases match TRBD2. This CDR3 region has 17 residues. Germline V gives CDR1 SGHTA, CDR2 FQGTGA. V dropped 6 bases and J dropped 0; count of bases not matched to a gene: 10. The CDR3 DNA is TGTGCCAGCAGACTCCGCGGGGGTGCGACGAACACCGGGGAGCTGTTTTTT. Translated, it gives CASRLRGGATNTGELFF. Complete variable domain (other parts from reference TRBV7-3 and TRBJ2-2): GAGVSQTPSNKVTEKGKYVELRCDPISGHTALYWYRQSLGQGPEFLIYFQGTGAADDSGLPNDRFFAVRPEGSVSTLKIQRTERGDSAVYLCASRLRGGATNTGELFFGEGSRLTVL.

This rearrangement joins TRBV4-1 to TRBJ2-5, with 7 bases lining up with TRBD2. The CDR3 length is 14 residues. V was clipped by 6 bases and J by 5 bases; unmatched bases: 9. In germline, CDR1 is MGHRA, CDR2 YSYEKL. The CDR3 DNA reads TGCGCCAGCAGTCTCGTGGCGGGAGTGGAGACCCAGTACTTC. As protein: CASSLVAGVETQYF.

This clonotype came up a few times. The chain uses TRBV5-1 and TRBJ2-1, with TRBD2 matching over 8 bases. Trimming removed 0 bases from V and 10 bases from J; junction bases left unmatched: 0. The germline CDR1 and CDR2 sequences are SGHRS and YFSETQ. This CDR3 region has 12 residues. For the CDR3, the DNA is TGCGCCAGCAGCTTGGCTAGCGGGGAGCAGTTCTTC. This encodes CASSLASGEQFF.

A few counts support this clonotype. V is TRBV10-3 and J is TRBJ2-5, with D perhaps matching TRBD2 (6 bases). CDR3 length: 12 amino acids. V was cut by 10 bases and J by 6 bases, with 15 bases left in between. CDR1 and CDR2 (germline): ENHRY, SYGVKD. The CDR3: CATCDGGKTQYF. CDR3 nucleotides: TGTGCCACCTGTGACGGGGGTAAGACCCAGTACTTC.

This clonotype has more than one count but fewer than ten. The chain employs TRBV12-5 and TRBJ2-1; the D gene could be TRBD1 or TRBD2 (5 bases each). The CDR3 spans 18 residues. V was shortened by 1 base and J by 5 bases, with 21 bases between the two germline ends. Germline CDR1 reads LGHNT; CDR2 reads FRNRAP. The CDR3 bases are TGTGCTAGTGGTTTGGCGACCGTGAGGGGATTAGGGAACAATGAGCAGTTCTTC. It yields the protein CASGLATVRGLGNNEQFF.

This clonotype was seen only a few times. This chain uses TRBV11-2 with TRBJ1-2, with D hard to call. The length of the CDR3 is 15 residues. Per germline, CDR1 SGHAT and CDR2 FQNNGV. V dropped 5 bases and J dropped 8 bases, with 21 bases sitting between them. The CDR3 loop is CASSPQPRLLVGYTF. CDR3 in DNA: TGTGCCAGCAGCCCCCAGCCGAGATTATTAGTCGGCTACACCTTC.

The rearrangement uses TRBV3-1 and TRBJ2-1; 8 positions agree with TRBD2. The V segment lost 4 bases and the J segment 5 bases; nucleotides outside the gene matches: 16. Germline V gene sequence: CDR1 LGHDT, CDR2 YNNKEL (reference sequence). CDR3 size: 18 residues. Here the CDR3 DNA reads TGTGCCAGCAGCCCGATCGGGTTGCGCGGGGGGTGGCACAATGAGCAGTTCTTC. Protein: CASSPIGLRGGWHNEQFF.

This clonotype was detected only a few times. The V and J genes are TRBV20-1 and TRBJ2-5; 7 nucleotides agree with TRBD2. The V gene's germline CDR1 is DFQATT and CDR2 SNEGSKA (reference sequence). There are 15 residues in the CDR3. V lost 6 bases and J lost 0; bases outside the gene matches: 10. Here the CDR3 DNA reads TGCAGTGCACCATCGCGGGGGAGATACCAAGAGACCCAGTACTTC. The encoded protein is CSAPSRGRYQETQYF.

This clonotype showed up just a few times. CDR3: CASSPRASGVADTQYF. DNA of the CDR3: TGCGCCAGCAGCCCGCGGGCTAGCGGGGTTGCAGATACGCAGTATTTT. This chain links TRBV5-1 with TRBJ2-3, with 9 bases lining up with TRBD2. The germline gives CDR1 SGHRS, CDR2 YFSETQ. This CDR3 has 16 residues. J was trimmed by 4 bases and V by 4 bases; bases with no gene match: 10.

This clonotype occurred a few times. The chain combines TRBV6-1 with TRBJ1-5; maybe TRBD1 (5 bases). V gave up 5 bases and J gave up 4 bases, with 18 bases separating them. Per germline, CDR1 MNHNS and CDR2 SASEGT. The CDR3 loop spans 16 amino acids. CDR3: CASSNLGAALNQPQHF. Here the CDR3 DNA reads TGTGCCAGCAGTAACCTCGGGGCCGCCCTAAATCAGCCCCAGCATTTT.

In its sample, this clonotype was seen a few times. This chain connects TRBV6-5 to TRBJ1-1; the D gene is possibly TRBD1 (6 bases). CDR3 size: 15 residues. Germline CDR1 reads MNHEY; CDR2 reads SVGAGI. V was clipped by 0 bases and J by 4 bases, with 12 bases between them. The CDR3 region is CASSYSRGTLTEAFF. The CDR3 DNA sequence: TGTGCCAGCAGTTACTCGAGGGGGACCCTCACTGAAGCTTTCTTT.

This clonotype was seen only a few times. The CDR3 spells CASSRTGGLNRGYTF. As DNA, the CDR3 is TGTGCCAGCAGCCGGACAGGGGGATTGAATAGAGGCTACACCTTC. V usage is TRBV7-9 and J usage is TRBJ1-2; 10 positions match TRBD1. V shed 5 bases and J 8 bases; nucleotides not matched to a gene: 11. The CDR3 consists of 15 residues. Germline V lookup: CDR1 SEHNR, CDR2 FQNEAQ (reference sequence).

This clonotype showed up just a few times. The V and J genes are TRBV29-1 and TRBJ2-7; the match to TRBD1 covers 9 bases. CDR1 SQVTM and CDR2 ANQGSEA come from the germline V gene. The CDR3 length is 12 residues. V lost 6 bases, J lost 9 bases, and 9 bases stayed unmatched. CDR3 loop: CSVAGTGIGQYF. As DNA, the CDR3 is TGCAGCGTGGCCGGGACAGGGATCGGGCAGTACTTC.

CDR3 nucleotides: TGCGCCAGCAGCCAGGCGACAGGGGGCGGTACCGGGGAGCTGTTTTTT. It translates to CASSQATGGGTGELFF. This chain joins TRBV4-3 and TRBJ2-2; 10 nucleotides agree with TRBD1. V lost 3 bases and J lost 5; bases outside the gene matches: 6. The CDR3 has 16 residues. Germline lookup yields CDR1 LGHNA and CDR2 YSLEER.